The clone carrying this T cell receptor (beta chain) was counted many times. The CDR3 is made up of 12 amino acids. Germline V gives CDR1 SEHNR, CDR2 FQNEAQ (reference sequence). Trimming stripped 8 bases from V and 7 bases from J, with 12 bases between. Generated by immunoSEQ multiplex PCR, the TCRdb table keeps only in-frame clones and is missing some. The table records over 150,000 clones, about three quarters of them present only once. These data belong to a study of blood T cell repertoires in COVID-19. J is TRBJ2-1 and V is TRBV7-9; a weak D match, TRBD2 (6 bases). This clonotype was sampled from a woman aged 65 to 85 with acute or convalescent COVID-19. The material sequenced was peripheral blood. CDR3 protein: CASGTSGNEQFF. The CDR3 nucleotides are TGTGCCAGCGGGACTTCGGGGAATGAGCAGTTCTTC.